This TCR beta chain derives from a study of shared clonotypes between healthy human individuals. Generated by immunoSEQ multiplex PCR, the TCRdb table keeps only in-frame clones and is missing some. The sample carries roughly 850,000 clones, roughly 96% recorded once. The CDR3 contains 13 residues. With 4 bases removed from V and 3 bases from J, the gap between germline ends came to 7 bases. In germline, CDR1 is MGHRA, CDR2 YSYEKL. Naive-designated CD8 cells lacked CD45RO, were positively enriched for CCR7, and omitted terminally differentiated effector memory CD45RA+ cells. This clone has a single count. The sample contains more than one DNA sequence encoding this CDR3.

The sequence was collected from a man younger than 45 in good health. This chain links TRBV4-1 with TRBJ2-1; tentatively, D is TRBD2 (6 bases). The sequenced sample consisted of naive CD8+ T cells sorted from blood. The CDR3 loop reads CASSPTSYNEQFF. CDR3 coding DNA: TGCGCCAGCAGCCCGACTAGCTACAATGAGCAGTTCTTC.